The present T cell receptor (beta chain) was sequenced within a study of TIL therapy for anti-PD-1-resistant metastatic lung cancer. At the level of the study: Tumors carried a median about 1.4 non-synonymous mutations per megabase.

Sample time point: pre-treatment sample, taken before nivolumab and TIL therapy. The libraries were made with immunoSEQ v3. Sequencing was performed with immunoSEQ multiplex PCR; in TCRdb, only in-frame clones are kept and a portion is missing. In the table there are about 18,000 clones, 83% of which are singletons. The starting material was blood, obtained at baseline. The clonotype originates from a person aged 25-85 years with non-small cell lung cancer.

CDR3 region: CASSLGHQNTGELFF. The CDR3 coding sequence is TGTGCCAGCAGCCTTGGACACCAGAACACCGGGGAGCTGTTTTTT. The chain has TRBV7-2 and TRBJ2-2; D might be TRBD1 (5 bases). Per the germline V gene, CDR1 is SGHTA and CDR2 is FQGNSA. With 5 bases removed from V and 1 base from J, the gap between germline ends came to 11 bases. This CDR3 region has 15 residues.